Listed here are 19 T cell receptor beta chains from one sample, sequenced in a study of T cell responses to AZD1222 COVID-19 vaccine. Data came from immunoSEQ multiplex PCR; TCRdb stores just in-frame clones and leaves some out. Counted here are 130,000 to 150,000 clones, roughly 90% occurring once; the ten biggest clones make up about 3%. Sequenced here: peripheral blood, sampled on day 0 of AZD1222 vaccination. Every receptor here comes from an adult in good health.

The chain is built from TRBV7-3 and TRBJ1-3, with D hard to call. Deletions cut 2 bases from V and 4 bases from J, with 6 bases between. The CDR3 covers 13 residues. Germline V gene data show CDR1 as SGHTA and CDR2 as FQGTGA. This CDR3 reads CASSLGRGNTIYF. The DNA of the CDR3 is TGTGCCAGCAGCTTAGGGCGAGGAAACACCATATATTTT.

V is TRBV30 and J is TRBJ2-1; 16 bases are a match to TRBD2. CDR3 length: 17 residues. With V trimmed by 3 bases and J by 8 bases, 10 bases remained unmatched. In germline, CDR1 is GTSNPN, CDR2 SVGIG (reference sequence). CDR3 DNA sequence: TGTGCCTGGAGCTCCGGGACTAGCGGGAGGGCCTTAGATGAGCAGTTCTTC. This translates into CAWSSGTSGRALDEQFF.

This chain links TRBV19 with TRBJ1-1; D is ambiguous. The CDR3 extends over 13 amino acids. The germline CDR1 and CDR2 sequences are LNHDA and SQIVND (reference sequence). The V end was cut by 2 bases, the J end by 3 bases, with 7 bases between. The CDR3 sequence is CASSITLYTEAFF. CDR3 nucleotides: TGTGCCAGTAGTATAACGTTGTACACTGAAGCTTTCTTT.

This chain connects TRBV7-3 to TRBJ2-1; D may correspond to TRBD1 or TRBD2 (5 bases each). The CDR3 is 16 amino acids. Germline assignment: CDR1 SGHTA and CDR2 FQGTGA. Trimming stripped 2 bases from V and 4 bases from J, with 15 bases between. The CDR3 region has the DNA TGTGCCAGCAGCTTATCCGGGGCCGACCCTTACAATGAGCAGTTCTTC. It encodes CASSLSGADPYNEQFF.

This clone has just one count. V and J are TRBV6-5 and TRBJ2-7, with TRBD1 as a possible D gene (5 bases). CDR1 and CDR2 (germline): MNHEY, SVGAGI. The ends were cut back, 2 bases at V and 2 bases at J, with 10 bases in the middle. The CDR3 loop spans 14 amino acids. The CDR3 nucleotides read TGTGCCAGCAGTTACATGACAGAAACCTACGAGCAGTACTTC. Encoded protein: CASSYMTETYEQYF.

CDR3 nucleotides: TGTGCCAGCAGCCCCGGGGGGCGGGAGGGCCAGTACAATGAGCAGTTCTTC. Protein sequence: CASSPGGREGQYNEQFF. V and J are TRBV3-1 (or the pseudogene TRBV3-2) and TRBJ2-1, with 9 bases fitting TRBD2. J gave up 4 bases and V 4 bases, and 11 bases lay outside the gene matches. CDR1 and CDR2 (germline): LGHDT, YNNKEL (reference sequence). The CDR3 totals 17 residues.

This chain links TRBV18 with TRBJ2-5; D uncertain. V was cut by 0 bases and J by 5 bases, with 7 bases left in between. Per germline, CDR1 KGHSH and CDR2 LQKENI. The CDR3 has 13 amino acids. CDR3 amino acids: CASSPPKTETQYF. The CDR3 DNA follows: TGTGCCAGCTCACCACCGAAAACGGAGACCCAGTACTTC.

This rearrangement joins TRBV7-2 to TRBJ1-1; D call uncertain. Per germline, CDR1 SGHTA and CDR2 FQGNSA. The germline V and J ends were trimmed by 1 base and 3 bases, with 12 bases remaining between them. This CDR3 contains 15 residues. For the CDR3, the DNA is TGTGCCAGCAGCTTAGGGTTATCGAGGGACACTGAAGCTTTCTTT. It is translated as CASSLGLSRDTEAFF.

This sequence joins TRBV7-9 and TRBJ2-2; D gene ambiguous. This CDR3 spans 14 amino acids. With 2 bases removed from V and 0 bases from J, the gap between germline ends came to 4 bases. Germline CDR1 reads SEHNR; CDR2 reads FQNEAQ (reference sequence). The CDR3 spells CASSLTANTGELFF. The CDR3 bases are TGTGCCAGCAGCTTAACAGCGAACACCGGGGAGCTGTTTTTT.

V usage is TRBV11-2 and J usage is TRBJ2-5; TRBD1 might be the D (5 bases). This CDR3 is 13 amino acids long. The V end was cut by 2 bases, the J end by 1 base, with 5 bases between. Germline CDR1 SGHAT, CDR2 FQNNGV. CDR3 protein: CASSLQGQETQYF. The DNA of the CDR3 is TGTGCCAGCAGCTTACAGGGCCAAGAGACCCAGTACTTC.

The chain links TRBV14 to TRBJ2-1, with a weak D call TRBD1 (6 bases). The V gene lost 0 bases and the J gene lost 9 bases, with 12 bases spanning the gap. Germline V gene data show CDR1 as SGHDN and CDR2 as FVKESK. This CDR3 comprises 14 residues. The CDR3 spells CASSQDYRASEQFF. Written as DNA, the CDR3 is TGTGCCAGCAGCCAAGACTACAGGGCATCTGAGCAGTTCTTC.

The chain joins TRBV5-1 to TRBJ2-1; TRBD2 is a possible D gene (6 bases). Germline loops: CDR1 SGHRS, CDR2 YFSETQ. Deletions cut 2 bases from V and 4 bases from J, with 10 bases between. CDR3 size: 14 residues. CDR3 DNA sequence: TGCGCCAGCAGCTTTAATAGCGGATACAATGAGCAGTTCTTC. Translating it yields CASSFNSGYNEQFF.

This chain joins TRBV7-2 and TRBJ1-1, with D perhaps matching TRBD1 (6 bases). Germline V lookup: CDR1 SGHTA, CDR2 FQGNSA. CDR3 length: 16 amino acids. The V end was cut by 3 bases, the J end by 0 bases, with 14 bases between. CDR3 in DNA: TGTGCCAGCAGCTTTAATCCGCCAGGGGTGAACACTGAAGCTTTCTTT. Its translation: CASSFNPPGVNTEAFF.

The genes are TRBV30 and TRBJ1-2; D is undetermined. The CDR3 is made up of 13 amino acids. CDR1 and CDR2 from the germline V gene are GTSNPN and SVGIG (reference sequence). V was clipped by 2 bases and J by 2 bases, with 9 bases between them. CDR3 nucleotide sequence: TGTGCCTGGAGTCGCGGCGAAAACTATGGCTACACCTTC. Protein: CAWSRGENYGYTF.

This chain joins TRBV6-5 and TRBJ1-4; D is uncertain. Between the trimmed V and J ends, which lost 2 bases and 0 bases, there was a span of 4 bases. CDR1 and CDR2 from the germline V gene are MNHEY and SVGAGI. The CDR3 spans 14 residues. The CDR3 coding sequence is TGTGCCAGCAGTTACGGGCCAACTAATGAAAAACTGTTTTTT. This encodes CASSYGPTNEKLFF.

The chain is built from TRBV4-3 and TRBJ1-4; 10 positions match TRBD1. The V segment lost 9 bases and the J segment 8 bases; nucleotides outside the gene matches: 3. This CDR3 region has 12 residues. Germline loops: CDR1 LGHNA, CDR2 YSLEER. This CDR3 reads CASGTGEEKLFF. CDR3 DNA: TGCGCCAGTGGGACAGGGGAGGAAAAACTGTTTTTT.

The J gene is TRBJ1-1, the V gene TRBV28; D is uncertain. The germline gives CDR1 MDHEN, CDR2 SYDVKM. The CDR3 runs to 15 residues. V was cut by 3 bases and J by 1 base, with 12 bases left in between. CDR3 loop: CASSFSGDGNTEAFF. The CDR3 coding sequence is TGTGCCAGCAGTTTTTCGGGCGACGGGAACACTGAAGCTTTCTTT.

This clone was picked up one time. The chain has TRBV15 and TRBJ2-7; 10 bases match TRBD1. Germline V CDR1 and CDR2: LNHNV, YYDKDF (reference sequence). The CDR3 is 18 amino acids. V dropped 1 base and J dropped 0; count of bases not matched to a gene: 9. The CDR3 loop reads CATSRALPRDRGSYEQYF. The DNA of the CDR3 is TGTGCCACCAGCAGAGCCTTACCCCGGGACAGGGGCTCCTACGAGCAGTACTTC.

The chain recombines TRBV2 with TRBJ2-1; 9 bases are shared with TRBD1. J lost 8 bases, V lost 9 bases, and 5 bases had no gene match. CDR3 length equals 12 residues. CDR1 is SNHLY and CDR2 is FYNNEI in the germline V gene. The CDR3 region is CARQGAADEQFF. The CDR3 DNA sequence: TGTGCCAGACAGGGGGCGGCCGATGAGCAGTTCTTC.